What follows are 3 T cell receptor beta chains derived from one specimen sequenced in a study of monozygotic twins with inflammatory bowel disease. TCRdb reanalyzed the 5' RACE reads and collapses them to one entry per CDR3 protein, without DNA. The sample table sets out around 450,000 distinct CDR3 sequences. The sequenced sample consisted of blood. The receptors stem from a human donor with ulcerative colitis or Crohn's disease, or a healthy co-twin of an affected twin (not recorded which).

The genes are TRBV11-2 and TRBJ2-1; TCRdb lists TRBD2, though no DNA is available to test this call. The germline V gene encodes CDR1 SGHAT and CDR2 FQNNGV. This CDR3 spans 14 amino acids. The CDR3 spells CASSPSGRPNEQFF.

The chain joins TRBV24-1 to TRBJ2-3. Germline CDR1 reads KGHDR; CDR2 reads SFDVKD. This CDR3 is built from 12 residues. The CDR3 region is CATSDHRDTQYF.

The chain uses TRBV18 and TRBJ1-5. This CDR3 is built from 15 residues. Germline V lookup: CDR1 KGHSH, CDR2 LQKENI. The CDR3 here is CASSPDITGNQPQHF. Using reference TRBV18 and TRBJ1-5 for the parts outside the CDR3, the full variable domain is NAGVMQNPRHLVRRRGQEARLRCSPMKGHSHVYWYRQLPEEGLKFMVYLQKENIIDESGMPKERFSAEFPKEGPSILRIQQVVRGDSAAYFCASSPDITGNQPQHFGDGTRLSIL.